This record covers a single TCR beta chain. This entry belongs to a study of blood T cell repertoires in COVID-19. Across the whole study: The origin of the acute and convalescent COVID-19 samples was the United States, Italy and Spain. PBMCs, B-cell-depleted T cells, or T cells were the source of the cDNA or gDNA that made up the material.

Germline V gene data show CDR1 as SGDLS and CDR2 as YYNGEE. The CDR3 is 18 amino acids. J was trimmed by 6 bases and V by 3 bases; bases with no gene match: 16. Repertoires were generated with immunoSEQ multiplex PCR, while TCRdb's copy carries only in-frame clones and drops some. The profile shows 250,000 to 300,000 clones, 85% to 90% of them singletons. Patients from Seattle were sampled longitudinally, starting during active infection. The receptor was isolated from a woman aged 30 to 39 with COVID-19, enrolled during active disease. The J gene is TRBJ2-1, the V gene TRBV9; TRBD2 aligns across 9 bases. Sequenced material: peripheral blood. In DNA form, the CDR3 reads TGTGCCAGCAGCGACTGGAAAGGCCTAGCGGGAAGGGCCAATGAGCAGTTCTTC. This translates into CASSDWKGLAGRANEQFF.